The 24 T cell receptor beta chains below were found in one sample sequenced in a study of shared clonotypes between healthy human individuals. Only in-frame clones appear in the TCRdb table, and some are missing; sequencing was by immunoSEQ multiplex PCR. Of 1.6 million or so clones listed, 97% to 99% are singletons. Input material: naive CD4+ T cells sorted from blood. Stated subset: CD45RA+ positively selected. The receptors derive from a man under 40 in good health.

This chain uses TRBV2 with TRBJ1-5; D unclear. V lost 3 bases to trimming and J lost 2 bases, with 8 bases between them. There are 14 residues in the CDR3. CDR1 is SNHLY, CDR2 FYNNEI, per germline. The CDR3: CASSESARNQPQHF. In DNA form, the CDR3 reads TGTGCCAGCAGTGAGTCAGCCCGCAATCAGCCCCAGCATTTT.

The CDR3 nucleotides read TGTGCCAGCAGCTTAGATCCGGTGTGGCAGCGAAAGCCAAACACCGGGGAGCTGTTTTTT. The encoded protein is CASSLDPVWQRKPNTGELFF. This chain connects TRBV11-2 to TRBJ2-2, with no clear D. The CDR3 loop spans 20 amino acids. Germline V gene sequence: CDR1 SGHAT, CDR2 FQNNGV. The ends were cut back, 0 bases at V and 2 bases at J, with 22 bases in the middle.

The chain combines TRBV5-5 with TRBJ1-3; D unclear. V was pared by 0 bases and J by 0 bases, with 13 bases between. This CDR3 is built from 17 residues. Germline values: CDR1 SGHKS, CDR2 YYEKEE (reference sequence). The CDR3 spells CASSLARRIYSGNTIYF. The CDR3 DNA reads TGTGCCAGCAGCTTGGCCAGGCGCATTTACTCTGGAAACACCATATATTTT.

The chain joins TRBV5-1 to TRBJ2-3; 11 nucleotides agree with TRBD2. The germline V gene encodes CDR1 SGHRS and CDR2 YFSETQ. With 8 bases clipped from V and 4 bases from J, the junction kept 6 bases outside the gene matches. The CDR3 has 14 amino acids. CDR3 sequence: CASVAGGPADTQYF. DNA of the CDR3: TGCGCCAGTGTAGCGGGAGGGCCTGCAGATACGCAGTATTTT.

The chain recombines TRBV5-1 with TRBJ1-2; D perhaps matches TRBD1 (5 bases). The V and J ends lost 4 bases and 2 bases respectively, with 15 bases between them. The germline gives CDR1 SGHRS, CDR2 YFSETQ. The CDR3 totals 15 residues. CDR3 sequence reads: CASSEDGRDNYGYTF. The CDR3 coding sequence is TGCGCCAGCAGCGAAGACGGTAGGGACAACTATGGCTACACCTTC.

The chain joins TRBV5-1 to TRBJ1-1; tentatively, D is TRBD1 (6 bases). Trimming cost V 0 bases and J 0 bases, with 12 bases left between them. The V gene's germline CDR1 is SGHRS and CDR2 YFSETQ. The CDR3 runs 16 residues. The CDR3 here is CASSLAGRGMNTEAFF. The CDR3 DNA is TGCGCCAGCAGCTTGGCGGGAAGGGGGATGAACACTGAAGCTTTCTTT.

This chain links TRBV4-2 with TRBJ2-5; weak D call: TRBD2 (5 bases). Germline assignment: CDR1 LGHNA and CDR2 YNFKEQ. Between the trimmed V and J ends, which lost 0 bases and 7 bases, there was a span of 12 bases. This CDR3 has 14 amino acids. CDR3 nucleotides: TGTGCCAGCAGCCAAGATCCCGGACTTGGGACCCAGTACTTC. It yields the protein CASSQDPGLGTQYF.

J is TRBJ2-2 and V is TRBV14; D might be TRBD2 (6 bases). Trimming shortened V by 3 bases and J by 0 bases, and 26 bases separated the two germline ends. The CDR3 totals 21 residues. CDR1 and CDR2 from the germline V gene are SGHDN and FVKESK. The CDR3 coding sequence is TGTGCCAGCAGCCACGTAGGGGTAAGTGGGAGGCACCCTCCGAACACCGGGGAGCTGTTTTTT. This encodes CASSHVGVSGRHPPNTGELFF.

The chain couples TRBV5-5 to TRBJ2-7; 7 positions agree with TRBD1. J was trimmed by 2 bases and V by 4 bases; bases with no gene match: 0. This CDR3 contains 12 residues. CDR1 and CDR2 (germline): SGHKS, YYEKEE (reference sequence). The CDR3, as DNA: TGTGCCAGCAGCCAGGGGGCCTACGAGCAGTACTTC. Translated: CASSQGAYEQYF. The full variable domain, its missing parts supplied by reference TRBV5-5 and TRBJ2-7, is DAGVTQSPTHLIKTRGQQVTLRCSPISGHKSVSWYQQVLGQGPQFIFQYYEKEERGRGNFPDRFSARQFPNYSSELNVNALLLGDSALYLCASSQGAYEQYFGPGTRLTVT.

V usage is TRBV30 and J usage is TRBJ1-1; D remains ambiguous. The germline V and J ends were trimmed by 0 bases and 11 bases, with 19 bases remaining between them. Looked up from germline, CDR1 is GTSNPN and CDR2 is SVGIG (reference sequence). The CDR3 runs to 14 residues. CDR3 sequence reads: CAWSVLGDTPRAFF. The CDR3, as DNA: TGTGCCTGGAGTGTACTAGGCGACACACCCAGGGCTTTCTTT.

The V and J genes are TRBV2 and TRBJ2-5, with 9 bases that match TRBD2. The germline V gene encodes CDR1 SNHLY and CDR2 FYNNEI. The CDR3 loop spans 16 amino acids. After removal of 4 bases from V and 2 bases from J, the junction contained 8 bases not matched to a gene. In nucleotides, the CDR3 is TGTGCCAGCAGTGTTGGGCTAGCGGGAAATCAAGAGACCCAGTACTTC. Its translation is CASSVGLAGNQETQYF.

The chain has TRBV14 and TRBJ2-5; D ambiguous. The CDR3 contains 13 residues. Looked up from germline, CDR1 is SGHDN and CDR2 is FVKESK. The V end lost 3 bases, the J end lost 2 bases, and 7 bases lay between the germline ends. CDR3 coding DNA: TGTGCCAGCAGCCAGGGGTTTCAAGAGACCCAGTACTTC. Its translation is CASSQGFQETQYF.

This chain links TRBV7-9 with TRBJ2-3; 9 bases fit TRBD2. There are 16 residues in the CDR3. The junction had 4 bases not matched to a gene; V was cut back by 1 base and J by 2 bases. Germline CDR1 SEHNR, CDR2 FQNEAQ (reference sequence). The CDR3 coding sequence is TGTGCCAGCAGCTTAGAGCTAGCGGGGAACACAGATACGCAGTATTTT. The encoded protein is CASSLELAGNTDTQYF.

Only one count was recorded for this clone. The V gene is TRBV5-4, the J gene TRBJ2-3, with 8 bases identical to TRBD2. With 7 bases clipped from V and 6 bases from J, the junction kept 16 bases outside the gene matches. Germline V gives CDR1 SGHNT, CDR2 YYREEE (reference sequence). This CDR3 contains 16 residues. CDR3 region: CASRTGGRNTWDTQYF. The DNA for the CDR3 is TGTGCCAGCCGGACGGGCGGGAGGAATACCTGGGATACGCAGTATTTT. The whole variable domain, remainder taken from reference TRBV5-4 and TRBJ2-3, is ETGVTQSPTHLIKTRGQQVTLRCSSQSGHNTVSWYQQALGQGPQFIFQYYREEENGRGNFPPRFSGLQFPNYSSELNVNALELDDSALYLCASRTGGRNTWDTQYFGPGTRLTVL.

This CDR3 is CASSLEPTNEKLFF. CDR3 DNA: TGCGCCAGCAGCTTGGAGCCAACTAATGAAAAACTGTTTTTT. The chain joins TRBV5-1 to TRBJ1-4, with D hard to call. V was clipped by 0 bases and J by 0 bases, with 3 bases between them. Looked up from germline, CDR1 is SGHRS and CDR2 is YFSETQ. This CDR3 region has 14 residues.

The count of this clone is one. J is TRBJ1-2 and V is TRBV2; 9 positions agree with TRBD1. The CDR3 has 14 amino acids. Germline trimming cut 8 bases from V and 1 base from J; bases unmatched to any gene: 5. Germline V lookup: CDR1 SNHLY, CDR2 FYNNEI. For the CDR3, the DNA is TGTGCCAGCGACAGGGGGGGAGTTAACTATGGCTACACCTTC. Amino acid sequence: CASDRGGVNYGYTF.

This chain joins TRBV7-2 and TRBJ2-2; tentative D call: TRBD2 (5 bases). This CDR3 is built from 15 residues. The V end lost 4 bases, the J end lost 6 bases, and 15 bases lay between the germline ends. The germline V gene has CDR1 SGHTA and CDR2 FQGNSA. CDR3 sequence reads: CASSSLNRGSGELFF. For the CDR3, the DNA is TGTGCCAGCAGCTCCCTTAACCGCGGGTCCGGGGAGCTGTTTTTT.

The CDR3 here is CASTGGLQTQYF. CDR3 DNA: TGTGCCAGCACAGGGGGCTTGCAGACCCAGTACTTC. The V gene is TRBV2, the J gene TRBJ2-5; the match to TRBD1 covers 8 bases. CDR1 and CDR2 from the germline V gene are SNHLY and FYNNEI. V gave up 7 bases and J gave up 6 bases; unmatched junction bases: 4. The CDR3 has 12 amino acids.

The V and J genes are TRBV27 and TRBJ1-1; D possibly corresponds to TRBD1 (6 bases). Germline assignment: CDR1 MNHEY and CDR2 SMNVEV (reference sequence). The CDR3 loop spans 14 amino acids. Trimming removed 4 bases at V and 4 bases at J, with 13 bases between. The CDR3 coding sequence is TGTGCCAGCAGTTCACAGGGAAAGGTCACTGAAGCTTTCTTT. This encodes CASSSQGKVTEAFF.

On this clone: Other DNA sequences from this sample encode an identical CDR3 as well. This chain links TRBV5-4 with TRBJ1-1; 8 bases are a match to TRBD1. Germline CDR1 is SGHNT and CDR2 is YYREEE (reference sequence). V trimming: 4 bases; J trimming: 0 bases; junction bases outside the gene matches: 5. The CDR3 totals 15 residues. The CDR3 protein is CASSPRQGMNTEAFF. The CDR3 DNA follows: TGTGCCAGCAGCCCTAGACAGGGGATGAACACTGAAGCTTTCTTT. Combining the CDR3 with reference TRBV5-4 and TRBJ1-1 gives the whole variable domain ETGVTQSPTHLIKTRGQQVTLRCSSQSGHNTVSWYQQALGQGPQFIFQYYREEENGRGNFPPRFSGLQFPNYSSELNVNALELDDSALYLCASSPRQGMNTEAFFGQGTRLTVV.

The chain employs TRBV10-2 and TRBJ2-1; no clear D. CDR3 length: 16 residues. V was shortened by 3 bases and J by 5 bases, with 17 bases between the two germline ends. CDR1 WSHSY and CDR2 SAAADI come from the germline V gene. The CDR3 loop reads CASSEAQATIHNEQFF. The CDR3 coding sequence is TGCGCCAGCAGTGAAGCCCAAGCAACAATTCACAATGAGCAGTTCTTC.

As regards this clone: In the same sample, other DNA sequences code for this CDR3. This chain joins TRBV18 and TRBJ1-5; tentative D call: TRBD1 (5 bases). V lost 2 bases to trimming and J lost 1 base, with 6 bases between them. Germline CDR1 KGHSH, CDR2 LQKENI. The CDR3 runs to 14 residues. This chain's CDR3 is CASSPGGSNQPQHF. The CDR3 DNA sequence: TGTGCCAGCTCACCAGGGGGAAGCAATCAGCCCCAGCATTTT.

This chain links TRBV7-8 with TRBJ1-5, with D tentatively TRBD1 (5 bases). Looked up from germline, CDR1 is SGHVS and CDR2 is FQNEAQ. V lost 1 base, J lost 5 bases, and 6 bases lay in between. There are 13 residues in the CDR3. CDR3 amino acids: CASSLGGDQPQHF. CDR3 bases: TGTGCCAGCAGCTTAGGAGGGGATCAGCCCCAGCATTTT.

The J gene is TRBJ1-1, the V gene TRBV9; D call uncertain. The ends were cut back, 0 bases at V and 0 bases at J, with 12 bases in the middle. The CDR3 length is 16 residues. Germline loops: CDR1 SGDLS, CDR2 YYNGEE. CDR3 residues: CASSVGSSALNTEAFF. The DNA of the CDR3 is TGTGCCAGCAGCGTAGGGTCTTCCGCCCTGAACACTGAAGCTTTCTTT.